This note documents a single TCR beta chain sequence. Its antigen is as yet unknown. The data were obtained in a study of radiotherapy plus CTLA-4 blockade in lung cancer. The overall study: Of the patients, 15% to 20% showed objective responses and around 29% attained disease control.

General study points: After radiotherapy and ipilimumab, tumor-derived clones expanded in peripheral blood.

Profiling relied on immunoSEQ multiplex PCR, and the TCRdb table lists in-frame clones only, not all of them. The sample yields approximately 95,000 clones, about 81% seen once. The germline CDR1 and CDR2 sequences are SNHLY and FYNNEI. Trimming took 0 bases from V and 9 from J, leaving 6 bases between them. The CDR3 has 11 residues. This TCR was recovered from a human donor with non-small cell lung cancer who had a partial response to radiotherapy plus ipilimumab. V gene TRBV2 combines with J gene TRBJ2-7; D might be TRBD1 (5 bases). The material sequenced was peripheral blood, taken from a patient treated with radiotherapy plus ipilimumab. CDR3 bases: TGTGCCAGCAGTGAAGCGCAGGGGCAGTACTTC. Amino acid sequence: CASSEAQGQYF. The full variable domain, its missing parts supplied by reference TRBV2 and TRBJ2-7, is EPEVTQTPSHQVTQMGQEVILRCVPISNHLYFYWYRQILGQKVEFLVSFYNNEISEKSEIFDDQFSVERPDGSNFTLKIRSTKLEDSAMYFCASSEAQGQYFGPGTRLTVT.